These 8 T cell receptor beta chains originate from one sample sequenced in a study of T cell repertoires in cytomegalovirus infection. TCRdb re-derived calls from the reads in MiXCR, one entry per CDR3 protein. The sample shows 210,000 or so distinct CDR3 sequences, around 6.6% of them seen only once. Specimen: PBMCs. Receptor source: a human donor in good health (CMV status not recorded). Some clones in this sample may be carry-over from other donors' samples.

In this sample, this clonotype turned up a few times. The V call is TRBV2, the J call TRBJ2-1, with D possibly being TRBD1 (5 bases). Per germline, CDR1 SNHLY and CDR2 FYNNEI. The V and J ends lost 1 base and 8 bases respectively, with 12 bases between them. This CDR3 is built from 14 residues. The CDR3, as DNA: TGTGCCAGCAGTGAAGGAAAGGGGATCTATGAGCAGTTCTTC. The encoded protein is CASSEGKGIYEQFF.

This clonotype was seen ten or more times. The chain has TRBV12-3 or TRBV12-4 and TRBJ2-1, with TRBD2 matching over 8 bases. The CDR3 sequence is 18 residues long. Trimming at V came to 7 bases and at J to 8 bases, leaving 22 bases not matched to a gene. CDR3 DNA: TGTGCCAGCACCACGCGGACATACGTCGGGGGGGCCCTCGATGAGCAGTTCTTC. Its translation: CASTTRTYVGGALDEQFF.

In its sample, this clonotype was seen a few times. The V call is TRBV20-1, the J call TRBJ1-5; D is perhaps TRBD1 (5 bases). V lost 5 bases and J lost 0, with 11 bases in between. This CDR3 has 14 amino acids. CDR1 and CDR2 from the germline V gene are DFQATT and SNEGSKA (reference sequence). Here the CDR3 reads CSAGDRNSNQPQHF. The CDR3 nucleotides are TGCAGTGCTGGGGACCGAAATAGCAATCAGCCCCAGCATTTT.

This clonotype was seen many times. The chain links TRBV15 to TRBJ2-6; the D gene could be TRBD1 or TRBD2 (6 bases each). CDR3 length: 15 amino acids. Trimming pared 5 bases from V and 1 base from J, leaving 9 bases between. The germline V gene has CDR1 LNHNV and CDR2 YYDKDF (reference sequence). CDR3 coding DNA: TGTGCCACCAGCTGGGGGGCTTCTGGGGCCAACGTCCTGACTTTC. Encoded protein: CATSWGASGANVLTF.

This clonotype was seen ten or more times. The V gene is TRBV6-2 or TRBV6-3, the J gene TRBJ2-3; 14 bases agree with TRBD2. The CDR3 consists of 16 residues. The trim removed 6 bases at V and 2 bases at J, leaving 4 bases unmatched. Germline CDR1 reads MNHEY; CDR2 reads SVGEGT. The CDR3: CASSWTSGGYTDTQYF. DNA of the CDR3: TGTGCCAGCAGCTGGACTAGCGGGGGGTACACAGATACGCAGTATTTT.

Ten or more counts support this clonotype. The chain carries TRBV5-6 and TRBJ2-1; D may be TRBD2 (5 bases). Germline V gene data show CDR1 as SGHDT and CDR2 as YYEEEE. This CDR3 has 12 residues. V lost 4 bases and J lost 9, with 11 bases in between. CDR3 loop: CASSPGAVEQFF. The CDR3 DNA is TGTGCCAGCAGCCCTGGAGCGGTTGAGCAGTTCTTC.

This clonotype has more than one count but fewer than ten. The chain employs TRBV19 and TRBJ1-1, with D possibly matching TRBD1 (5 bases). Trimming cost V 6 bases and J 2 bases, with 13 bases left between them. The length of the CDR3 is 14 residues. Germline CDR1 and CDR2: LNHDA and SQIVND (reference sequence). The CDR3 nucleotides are TGTGCCAGTAGCAAGACAGCGGACAACACTGAAGCTTTCTTT. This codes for CASSKTADNTEAFF.

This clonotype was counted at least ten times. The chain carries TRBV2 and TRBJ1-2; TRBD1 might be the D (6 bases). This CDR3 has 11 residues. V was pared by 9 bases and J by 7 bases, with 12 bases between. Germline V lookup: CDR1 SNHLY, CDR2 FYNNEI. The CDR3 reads CARDSTGGYTF. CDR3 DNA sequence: TGTGCCAGGGACAGCACGGGTGGCTACACCTTC.